One sample yielded the 4 T cell receptor beta chains listed below, sequenced in a study of regulatory T cells in long-lasting Graves disease (dated by TCRdb to the early 2020s). Sample time point, as interpreted from the label and publication: newly diagnosed GD, antithyroid drugs for less than 3 months. For both TCR sequencing and RNA sequencing, RNA was extracted from PBMCs in TRIzol. Library preparation was by multiplex PCR. Sequencing relied on an Illumina HiSeq 4000. iRepertoire HTBI primers and Arm-PCR amplification of CDR3 regions were used to construct TCR beta libraries. TCRdb reworked the public reads: Q25 trimming with fastp, MiXCR clone assembly, productive beta chains retained. Each entry is one CDR3 protein sequence, shown with its most common DNA and genes. This sample holds some 500,000 distinct CDR3 sequences; approximately 15% were observed only once. The ten largest clonotypes hold about 9.1% of the sample.

These data are also associated with another study on T cells in Graves' hyperthyroidism and ophthalmopathy.

The sequencing here drew on peripheral blood mononuclear cells (PBMCs), taken at new diagnosis, from a patient treated with antithyroid drugs. The receptors were gathered from a man younger than 45 with Graves disease. Donor details come from another sample of the same person, matched by shared clones.

This clonotype was found many times. The rearrangement uses TRBV27 and TRBJ1-1, with D perhaps matching TRBD1 (5 bases). This CDR3 region has 16 residues. Germline V gene sequence: CDR1 MNHEY, CDR2 SMNVEV (reference sequence). Deletions cut 3 bases from V and 0 bases from J, with 14 bases between. CDR3 residues: CASSFGGLTMNTEAFF. As DNA, the CDR3 is TGTGCCAGCAGTTTTGGGGGACTTACCATGAACACTGAAGCTTTCTTT.

This clonotype was counted only a few times. The V and J genes are TRBV29-1 and TRBJ2-7; TRBD1 is a possible D gene (6 bases). Trimming pared 4 bases from V and 5 bases from J, leaving 24 bases between. Germline values: CDR1 SQVTM, CDR2 ANQGSEA. This CDR3 is built from 16 residues. CDR3 sequence (DNA): TGCAGCGTTGTCTTTCTAGGGGGTGAAGGCAACAACGAGCAGTACTTC. This translates into CSVVFLGGEGNNEQYF.

A few counts support this clonotype. This chain links TRBV5-1 with TRBJ2-2, with 8 bases that match TRBD1. The junction had 5 bases not matched to a gene; V was cut back by 4 bases and J by 3 bases. The CDR3 contains 15 residues. Looked up from germline, CDR1 is SGHRS and CDR2 is YFSETQ. As DNA, the CDR3 is TGCGCCAGCAGCCCCCAGGGGGCCGACACCGGGGAGCTGTTTTTT. Translation: CASSPQGADTGELFF.

This clonotype occurred many times. V and J are TRBV5-1 and TRBJ2-1; 14 positions match TRBD2. The V segment lost 0 bases and the J segment 2 bases; nucleotides outside the gene matches: 16. The CDR3 is 22 residues long. Germline V gives CDR1 SGHRS, CDR2 YFSETQ. CDR3: CASSLARGTRLAGGVTYNEQFF. The CDR3 DNA reads as TGCGCCAGCAGCTTGGCTAGGGGGACCCGACTAGCGGGAGGGGTGACCTACAATGAGCAGTTCTTC.